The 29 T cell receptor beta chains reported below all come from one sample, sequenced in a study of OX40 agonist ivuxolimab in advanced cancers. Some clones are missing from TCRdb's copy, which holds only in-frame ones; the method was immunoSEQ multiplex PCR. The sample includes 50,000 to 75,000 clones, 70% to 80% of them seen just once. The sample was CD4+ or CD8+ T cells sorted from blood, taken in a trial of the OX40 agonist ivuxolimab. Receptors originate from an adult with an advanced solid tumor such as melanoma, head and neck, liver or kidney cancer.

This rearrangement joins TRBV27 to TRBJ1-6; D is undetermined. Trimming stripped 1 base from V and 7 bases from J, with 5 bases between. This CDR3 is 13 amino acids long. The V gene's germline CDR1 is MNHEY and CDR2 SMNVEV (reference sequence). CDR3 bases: TGTGCCAGCAGTTTATTGGAGAATTCACCCCTCCACTTT. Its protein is CASSLLENSPLHF.

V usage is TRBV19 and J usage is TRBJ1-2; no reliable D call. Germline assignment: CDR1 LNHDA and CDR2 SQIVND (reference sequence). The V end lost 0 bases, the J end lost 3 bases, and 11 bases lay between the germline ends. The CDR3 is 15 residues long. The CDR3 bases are TGTGCCAGTAGTATAGAGTACCCCTGGGACTATGGCTACACCTTC. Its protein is CASSIEYPWDYGYTF.

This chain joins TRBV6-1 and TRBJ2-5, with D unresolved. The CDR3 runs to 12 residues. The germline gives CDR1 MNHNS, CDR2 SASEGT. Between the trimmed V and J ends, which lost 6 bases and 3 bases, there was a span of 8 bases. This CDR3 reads CASSRNKETQYF. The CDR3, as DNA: TGTGCCAGCAGCAGGAACAAAGAGACCCAGTACTTC.

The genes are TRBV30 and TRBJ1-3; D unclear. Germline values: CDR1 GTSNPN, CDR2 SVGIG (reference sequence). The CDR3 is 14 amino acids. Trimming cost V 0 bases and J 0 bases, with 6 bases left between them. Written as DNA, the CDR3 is TGTGCCTGGAGTGTATCTAGCTCTGGAAACACCATATATTTT. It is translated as CAWSVSSSGNTIYF.

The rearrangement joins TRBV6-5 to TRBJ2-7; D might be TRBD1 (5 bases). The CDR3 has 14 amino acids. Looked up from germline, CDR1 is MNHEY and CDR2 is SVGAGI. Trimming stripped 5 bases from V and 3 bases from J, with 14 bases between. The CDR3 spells CASSIQGRDYEQYF. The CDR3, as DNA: TGTGCCAGCAGTATTCAGGGAAGGGACTACGAGCAGTACTTC.

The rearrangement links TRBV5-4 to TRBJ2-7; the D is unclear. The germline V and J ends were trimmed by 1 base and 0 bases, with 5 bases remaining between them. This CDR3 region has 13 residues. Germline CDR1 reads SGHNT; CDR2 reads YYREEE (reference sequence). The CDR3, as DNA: TGTGCCAGCAGCTTGCCCCACTCCTACGAGCAGTACTTC. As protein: CASSLPHSYEQYF.

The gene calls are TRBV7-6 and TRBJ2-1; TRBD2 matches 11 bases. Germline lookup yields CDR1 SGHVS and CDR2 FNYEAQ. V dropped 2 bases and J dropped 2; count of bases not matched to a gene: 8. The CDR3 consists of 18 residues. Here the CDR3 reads CASSLLGTSGAPYNEQFF. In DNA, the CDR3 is TGTGCCAGCAGCTTATTAGGGACTAGCGGAGCCCCCTACAATGAGCAGTTCTTC.

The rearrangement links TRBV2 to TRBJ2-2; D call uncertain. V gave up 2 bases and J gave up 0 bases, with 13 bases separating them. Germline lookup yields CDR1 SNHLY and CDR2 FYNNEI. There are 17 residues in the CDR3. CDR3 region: CASSEIQARPNTGELFF. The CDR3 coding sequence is TGTGCCAGCAGTGAAATCCAGGCCCGACCGAACACCGGGGAGCTGTTTTTT.

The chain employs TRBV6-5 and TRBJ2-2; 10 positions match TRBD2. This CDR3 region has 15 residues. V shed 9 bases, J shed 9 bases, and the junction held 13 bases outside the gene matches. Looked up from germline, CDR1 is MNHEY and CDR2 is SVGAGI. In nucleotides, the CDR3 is TGTGCCAGTCAAACTAGCGGGGTGGAGTACCGGGAGCTGTTTTTT. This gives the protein CASQTSGVEYRELFF.

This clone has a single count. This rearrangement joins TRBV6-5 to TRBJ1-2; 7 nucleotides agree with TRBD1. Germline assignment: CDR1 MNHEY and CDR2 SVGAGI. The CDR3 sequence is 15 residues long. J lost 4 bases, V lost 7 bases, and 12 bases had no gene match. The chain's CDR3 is CASTRGTARGYGYTF. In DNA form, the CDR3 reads TGTGCCAGCACCCGCGGGACAGCGAGGGGCTATGGCTACACCTTC.

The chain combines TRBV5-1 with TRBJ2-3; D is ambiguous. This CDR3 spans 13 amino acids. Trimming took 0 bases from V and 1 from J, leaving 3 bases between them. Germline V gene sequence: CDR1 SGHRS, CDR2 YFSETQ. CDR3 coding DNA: TGCGCCAGCAGCTTGGGGGGCACAGATACGCAGTATTTT. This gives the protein CASSLGGTDTQYF. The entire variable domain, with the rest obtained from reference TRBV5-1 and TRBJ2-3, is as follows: KAGVTQTPRYLIKTRGQQVTLSCSPISGHRSVSWYQQTPGQGLQFLFEYFSETQRNKGNFPGRFSGRQFSNSRSEMNVSTLELGDSALYLCASSLGGTDTQYFGPGTRLTVL.

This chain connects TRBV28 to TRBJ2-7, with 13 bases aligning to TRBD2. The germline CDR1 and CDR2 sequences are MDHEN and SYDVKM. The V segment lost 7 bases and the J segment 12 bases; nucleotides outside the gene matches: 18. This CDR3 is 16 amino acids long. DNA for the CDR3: TGTGCCAGCACGGGAGGGGGGACTAGCGGGGCCCCCGGTTGGTACTTC. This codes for CASTGGGTSGAPGWYF.

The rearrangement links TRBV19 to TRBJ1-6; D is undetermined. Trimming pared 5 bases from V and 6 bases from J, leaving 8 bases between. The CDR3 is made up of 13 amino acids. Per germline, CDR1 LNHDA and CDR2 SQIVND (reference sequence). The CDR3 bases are TGTGCCAGTAGTGGACTGAGTAATTCACCCCTCCACTTT. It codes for CASSGLSNSPLHF.

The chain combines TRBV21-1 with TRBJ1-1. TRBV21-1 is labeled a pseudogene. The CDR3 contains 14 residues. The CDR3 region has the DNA TGTGCCAGCCGCGCGTTCGTGGAACACACTGAAGCTTTCTTT. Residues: CASRAFVEHTEAFF.

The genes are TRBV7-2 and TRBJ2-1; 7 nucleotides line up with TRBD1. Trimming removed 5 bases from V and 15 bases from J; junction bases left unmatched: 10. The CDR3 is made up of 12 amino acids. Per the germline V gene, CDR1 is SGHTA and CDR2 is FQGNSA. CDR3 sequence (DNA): TGTGCCAGCAGCCGGGACAGCCCGACTCCGTTCTTC. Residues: CASSRDSPTPFF.

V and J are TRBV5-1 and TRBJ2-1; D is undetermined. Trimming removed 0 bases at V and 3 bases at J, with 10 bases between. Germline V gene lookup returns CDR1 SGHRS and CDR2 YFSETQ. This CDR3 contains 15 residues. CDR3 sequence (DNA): TGCGCCAGCAGCTTGGGGTACGGAATCTACAATGAGCAGTTCTTC. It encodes CASSLGYGIYNEQFF. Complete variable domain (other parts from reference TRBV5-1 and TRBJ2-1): KAGVTQTPRYLIKTRGQQVTLSCSPISGHRSVSWYQQTPGQGLQFLFEYFSETQRNKGNFPGRFSGRQFSNSRSEMNVSTLELGDSALYLCASSLGYGIYNEQFFGPGTRLTVL.

CDR3 loop: CATSRPRGYDNEQFF. DNA of the CDR3: TGTGCCACCAGCAGACCGCGGGGGTATGACAATGAGCAGTTCTTC. The chain combines TRBV15 with TRBJ2-1, with 7 bases that match TRBD2. V was pared by 2 bases and J by 5 bases, with 6 bases of the junction left unmatched. There are 15 residues in the CDR3. Germline loops: CDR1 LNHNV, CDR2 YYDKDF (reference sequence).

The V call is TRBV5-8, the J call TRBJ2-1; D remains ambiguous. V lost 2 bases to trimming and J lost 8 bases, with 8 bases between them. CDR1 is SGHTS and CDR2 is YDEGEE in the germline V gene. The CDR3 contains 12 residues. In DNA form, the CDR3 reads TGTGCCAGCAGCTTAAATGGGTATGAGCAGTTCTTC. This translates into CASSLNGYEQFF.

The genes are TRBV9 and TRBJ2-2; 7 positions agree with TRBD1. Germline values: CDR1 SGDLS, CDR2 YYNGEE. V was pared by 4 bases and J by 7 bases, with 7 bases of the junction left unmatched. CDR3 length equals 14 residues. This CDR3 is CASSTTGVVGELFF. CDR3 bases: TGTGCCAGCAGCACCACAGGGGTTGTCGGGGAGCTGTTTTTT.

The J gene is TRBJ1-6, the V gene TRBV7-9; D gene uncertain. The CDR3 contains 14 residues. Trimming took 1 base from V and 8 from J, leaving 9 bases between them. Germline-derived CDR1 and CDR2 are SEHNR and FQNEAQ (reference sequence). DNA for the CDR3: TGTGCCAGCAGCTTAGGGCAGCGGGATTCACCCCTCCACTTT. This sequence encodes CASSLGQRDSPLHF.

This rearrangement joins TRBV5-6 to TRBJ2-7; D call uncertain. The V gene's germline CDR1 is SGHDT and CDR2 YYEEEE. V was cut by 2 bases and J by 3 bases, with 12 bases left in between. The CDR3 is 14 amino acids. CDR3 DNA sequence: TGTGCCAGCAGCTTTAGTCTCCTGGGCTACGAGCAGTACTTC. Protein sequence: CASSFSLLGYEQYF.

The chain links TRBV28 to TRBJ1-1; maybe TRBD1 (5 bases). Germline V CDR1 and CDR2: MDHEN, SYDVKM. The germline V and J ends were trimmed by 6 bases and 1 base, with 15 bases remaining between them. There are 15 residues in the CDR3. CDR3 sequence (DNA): TGTGCCAGCAGGACCCTTTTTAGGGGGAACACTGAAGCTTTCTTT. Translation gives CASRTLFRGNTEAFF.

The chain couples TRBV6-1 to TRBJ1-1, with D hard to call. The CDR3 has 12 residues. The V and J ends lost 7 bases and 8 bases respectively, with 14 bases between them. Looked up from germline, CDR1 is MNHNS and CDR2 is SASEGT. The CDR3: CASTLKIPEAFF. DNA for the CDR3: TGTGCCAGCACTCTAAAGATCCCCGAAGCTTTCTTT.

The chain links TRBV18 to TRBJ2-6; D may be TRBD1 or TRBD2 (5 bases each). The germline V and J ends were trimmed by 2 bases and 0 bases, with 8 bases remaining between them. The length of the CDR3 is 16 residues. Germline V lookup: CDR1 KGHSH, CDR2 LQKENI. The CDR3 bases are TGTGCCAGCTCACCATTGAGGGGCTCTGGGGCCAACGTCCTGACTTTC. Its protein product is CASSPLRGSGANVLTF.

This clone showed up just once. The chain's CDR3 is CASSSQGATEAFF. CDR3 nucleotide sequence: TGTGCCAGCAGCTCTCAGGGGGCCACTGAAGCTTTCTTT. V usage is TRBV7-9 and J usage is TRBJ1-1; 8 bases agree with TRBD1. CDR1 is SEHNR, CDR2 FQNEAQ, per germline (reference sequence). The CDR3 extends over 13 amino acids. J was trimmed by 4 bases and V by 4 bases; bases with no gene match: 2.

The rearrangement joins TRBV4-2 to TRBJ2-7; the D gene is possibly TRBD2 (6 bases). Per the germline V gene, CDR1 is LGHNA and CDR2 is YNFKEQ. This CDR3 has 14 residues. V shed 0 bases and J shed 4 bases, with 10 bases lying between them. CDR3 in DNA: TGTGCCAGCAGCCAAGAGTCAGGGAGGTACGAGCAGTACTTC. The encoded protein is CASSQESGRYEQYF.

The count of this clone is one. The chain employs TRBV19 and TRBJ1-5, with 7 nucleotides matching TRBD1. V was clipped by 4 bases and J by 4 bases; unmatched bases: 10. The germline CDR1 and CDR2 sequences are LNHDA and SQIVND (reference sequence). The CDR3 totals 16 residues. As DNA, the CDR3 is TGTGCCAGTAGTACGCCCACGACAGGGATAAATCAGCCCCAGCATTTT. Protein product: CASSTPTTGINQPQHF.

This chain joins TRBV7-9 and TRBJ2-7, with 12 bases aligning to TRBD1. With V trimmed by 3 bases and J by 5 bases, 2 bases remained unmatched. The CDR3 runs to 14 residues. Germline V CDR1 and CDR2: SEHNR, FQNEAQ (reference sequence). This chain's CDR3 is CASSFRDRGHEQYF. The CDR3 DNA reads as TGTGCCAGCAGCTTCAGGGACAGGGGGCACGAGCAGTACTTC.

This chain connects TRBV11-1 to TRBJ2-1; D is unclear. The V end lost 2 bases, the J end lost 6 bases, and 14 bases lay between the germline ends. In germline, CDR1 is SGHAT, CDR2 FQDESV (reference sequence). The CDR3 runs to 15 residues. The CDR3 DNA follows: TGTGCCAGCAGCTTATCTCGGATATTTCCCAATGAGCAGTTCTTC. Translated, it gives CASSLSRIFPNEQFF.